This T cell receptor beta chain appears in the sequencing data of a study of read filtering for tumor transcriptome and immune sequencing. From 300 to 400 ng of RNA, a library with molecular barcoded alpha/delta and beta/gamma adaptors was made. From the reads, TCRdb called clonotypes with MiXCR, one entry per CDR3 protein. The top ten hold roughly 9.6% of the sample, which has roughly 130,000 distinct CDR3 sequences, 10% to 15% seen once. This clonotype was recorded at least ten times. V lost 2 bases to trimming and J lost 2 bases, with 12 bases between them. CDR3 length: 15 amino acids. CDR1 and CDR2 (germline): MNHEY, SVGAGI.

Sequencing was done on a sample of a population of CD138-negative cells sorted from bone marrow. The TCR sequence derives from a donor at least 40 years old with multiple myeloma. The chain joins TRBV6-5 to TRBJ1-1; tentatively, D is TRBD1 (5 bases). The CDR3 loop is CASSYDPGLNTEAFF. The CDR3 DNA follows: TGTGCCAGCAGTTACGATCCAGGGTTAAACACTGAAGCTTTCTTT.